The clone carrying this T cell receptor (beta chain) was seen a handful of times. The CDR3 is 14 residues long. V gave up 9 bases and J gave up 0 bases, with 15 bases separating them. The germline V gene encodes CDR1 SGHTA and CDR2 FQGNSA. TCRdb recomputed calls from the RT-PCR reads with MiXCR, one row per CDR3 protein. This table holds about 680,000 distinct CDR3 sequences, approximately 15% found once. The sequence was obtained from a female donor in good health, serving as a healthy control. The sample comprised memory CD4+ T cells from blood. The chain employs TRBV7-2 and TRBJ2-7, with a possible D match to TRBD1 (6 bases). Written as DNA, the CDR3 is TGTGCCAGTGGCTTGGACAGAATCTCCTACGAGCAGTACTTC. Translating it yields CASGLDRISYEQYF.